A selection of T cell receptor beta chains follows, all from one sample in a study of OX40 agonist ivuxolimab in advanced cancers. Only in-frame clones appear in the TCRdb table, and some are missing; sequencing was by immunoSEQ multiplex PCR. Of 70,000 to 95,000 clones detected, approximately 86% appear once; the ten largest clones hold 3% to 4.5%. The input for sequencing was CD4+ or CD8+ T cells sorted from blood, taken in a trial of the OX40 agonist ivuxolimab. These receptors originate from an adult with an advanced solid tumor such as melanoma, head and neck, liver or kidney cancer. CDR3s include the opening cysteine and the closing phenylalanine or tryptophan. Each record gives: D gene, clone size, J gene, V gene, CDR3 protein, CDR3 DNA. D genes are given only for firm matches. The size field is filled for only some rows; it gives once, few, many or a size class.

.,.,TRBJ1-6,TRBV4-3,CASSQDYGENSPLHF,TGCGCCAGCAGCCAAGATTACGGGGAAAATTCACCCCTCCACTTT
.,.,TRBJ1-2,TRBV5-5,CASSSISRGGYTF,TGTGCCAGCAGCTCCATAAGCAGAGGTGGCTACACCTTC
.,.,TRBJ1-2,TRBV28,CASSLRGRDYGYTF,TGTGCCAGCAGTTTAAGAGGGCGCGACTATGGCTACACCTTC
.,once,TRBJ1-1,TRBV18,CASSQQELNTEAFF,TGTGCCAGCTCACAACAGGAATTGAACACTGAAGCTTTCTTT
.,.,TRBJ2-1,TRBV2,CASSEGVNEQFF,TGTGCCAGCAGTGAAGGGGTAAATGAGCAGTTCTTC
.,.,TRBJ2-5,TRBV7-8,CASSTRGGDFRETQYF,TGTGCCAGCAGCACCAGAGGGGGGGATTTTCGGGAGACCCAGTACTTC
.,.,TRBJ2-1,TRBV28,CASRRDTNPYNEQFF,TGTGCCAGCAGGAGGGACACGAATCCGTACAATGAGCAGTTCTTC
.,once,TRBJ1-1,TRBV5-1,CASSFGLGDTEAFF,TGCGCCAGCAGCTTCGGGCTCGGAGACACTGAAGCTTTCTTT
.,.,TRBJ1-1,TRBV6-4,CASNDRTEAFF,TGTGCCAGCAATGACAGGACTGAAGCTTTCTTT
.,.,TRBJ2-7,TRBV6-6,CATPRLGLRYEQYF,TGTGCCACACCCAGATTGGGTTTGCGCTACGAGCAGTACTTC
TRBD2,.,TRBJ2-1,TRBV30,CAWRARGGDTGEQFF,TGTGCCTGGAGGGCCCGGGGGGGGGATACTGGTGAGCAGTTCTTC
.,.,TRBJ2-3,TRBV4-3,CASSQYKGQNTQYF,TGCGCCAGCAGCCAGTATAAGGGCCAGAATACGCAGTATTTT
.,.,TRBJ1-1,TRBV30,CAWSSPAGTEAFF,TGTGCCTGGAGTTCCCCGGCCGGCACTGAAGCTTTCTTT
.,.,TRBJ2-5,TRBV7-9,CAGRKQETQYF,TGCGCCGGGCGGAAACAAGAGACCCAGTACTTC
.,.,TRBJ1-5,TRBV5-8,CATPKDGGNQPQHF,TGTGCCACCCCAAAGGACGGAGGCAATCAGCCCCAGCATTTT
.,.,TRBJ1-2,TRBV2,CASSENTTPRYGYTF,TGTGCCAGCAGTGAGAACACCACCCCGCGTTATGGCTACACCTTC
.,.,TRBJ1-5,TRBV19,CASSLRGRVGYSNQPQHF,TGTGCCAGTAGTCTCCGGGGCAGGGTGGGATATAGCAATCAGCCCCAGCATTTT
TRBD2,.,TRBJ2-7,TRBV28,CASSLPSGSAYEQYF,TGTGCCAGCAGTTTACCTAGCGGGAGTGCCTACGAGCAGTACTTC
.,once,TRBJ1-4,TRBV11-3,CASSRGPEEKLFF,TGTGCCAGCAGCCGGGGGCCGGAGGAAAAACTGTTTTTT
.,.,TRBJ2-7,TRBV15,CATSRVRPPYEQYF,TGTGCCACCAGCAGAGTGAGGCCTCCCTACGAGCAGTACTTC
.,.,TRBJ1-4,TRBV19,CASSGSGRDEKLFF,TGTGCCAGTAGTGGATCGGGACGGGATGAAAAACTGTTTTTT
TRBD1,.,TRBJ1-2,TRBV28,CASTDRGAPNYGYTF,TGTGCCAGCACCGACAGGGGCGCTCCAAACTATGGCTACACCTTC
TRBD2,.,TRBJ2-2,TRBV13,CASSLGPGLAGTGELFF,TGTGCCAGCAGCCTGGGCCCGGGACTAGCTGGCACCGGGGAGCTGTTTTTT
TRBD1,.,TRBJ2-4,TRBV30,CAWSTPTGGGTKNIQYF,TGTGCCTGGAGCACCCCCACAGGGGGCGGAACCAAAAACATTCAGTACTTC
TRBD2,.,TRBJ2-7,TRBV7-8,CASSSSSGRAHEQYF,TGTGCCAGCAGCTCCAGCAGCGGGAGGGCCCACGAGCAGTACTTC
TRBD2,.,TRBJ2-1,TRBV19,CASSISREGSNEQFF,TGTGCCAGTAGTATATCCCGGGAGGGCTCCAATGAGCAGTTCTTC
.,few,TRBJ2-1,TRBV19,CASSSYNEQFF,TGTGCCAGTAGCAGCTACAATGAGCAGTTCTTC
.,once,TRBJ1-3,TRBV28,CASSLLGGGNTIYF,TGTGCCAGCAGTTTATTGGGAGGGGGAAACACCATATATTTT
.,.,TRBJ2-4,TRBV2,CASSGFSGIQYF,TGTGCCAGCAGTGGGTTCAGCGGCATTCAGTACTTC
.,.,TRBJ2-1,TRBV5-6,CASSINGPPPRAEFF,TGTGCCAGCAGCATTAATGGACCCCCTCCTCGAGCGGAGTTCTTC
.,.,TRBJ2-5,TRBV9,CASSVRTGEETQYF,TGTGCCAGCAGCGTACGGACGGGAGAAGAGACCCAGTACTTC